These T cell receptor beta chains were read from a single sample in a study of T cell repertoires in cytomegalovirus infection. TCRdb itself ran the reads through MiXCR, one entry per CDR3 protein. The sample consists of roughly 150,000 distinct CDR3 sequences, 20% to 30% of them appearing once. Sequenced input: PBMCs. The receptors originated from a human donor in good health (CMV status not recorded). Some clones in this sample may be carry-over from other donors' samples. Both conserved end residues are part of each CDR3. The D gene is left open where the match is weak. Size is stated for part of the rows, as once, few or many counts, or as a class when the clone is expanded.

D gene,V gene,J gene,clone size,CDR3 protein,CDR3 DNA
-,TRBV7-2,TRBJ1-1,many,CASSLPNLNSEAFF,TGTGCCAGCAGCTTACCCAACTTGAACAGTGAAGCTTTCTTT
-,TRBV15,TRBJ1-4,few,CATSRVEALKLFF,TGTGCCACCAGCAGAGTGGAGGCACTCAAACTGTTTTTT
-,TRBV28,TRBJ1-2,-,CASNEGVDGYTF,TGTGCCAGCAATGAAGGGGTGGATGGCTACACCTTC
-,TRBV2,TRBJ2-2,-,CASGTGKNTGELFF,TGTGCCAGCGGGACGGGAAAGAACACCGGGGAGCTGTTTTTT
-,TRBV5-6,TRBJ1-1,-,CASSHERDEAFF,TGTGCCAGCAGCCACGAGCGGGATGAAGCTTTCTTT
-,TRBV29-1,TRBJ2-7,-,CRVVGQLYEQYF,TGCAGGGTAGTGGGTCAGCTTTACGAGCAGTACTTC
TRBD2,TRBV15,TRBJ2-3,few,CATTDRTSGTDTQYF,TGTGCCACCACGGACAGGACTAGCGGCACAGATACGCAGTATTTT
TRBD1,TRBV28,TRBJ2-7,few,CASSTTGGVREQYF,TGTGCCAGCAGCACGACAGGGGGGGTGCGGGAGCAGTACTTC
TRBD2,TRBV14,TRBJ2-1,few,CASSQESSGGYNEQFF,TGTGCCAGCAGCCAAGAGTCTAGCGGGGGATACAATGAGCAGTTCTTC
-,TRBV6-1,TRBJ2-7,-,CASSEFSEGFSYEQYF,TGTGCCAGCAGTGAATTTTCGGAGGGCTTCTCCTACGAGCAGTACTTC
TRBD1,TRBV5-1,TRBJ1-2,-,CASSVGQQYYGYTF,TGCGCCAGCAGCGTGGGACAGCAATACTATGGCTACACCTTC
TRBD2,TRBV6-2/TRBV6-3,TRBJ2-1,many,CASINAGGAGGEQFF,TGTGCCAGCATTAACGCGGGAGGAGCGGGGGGTGAGCAGTTCTTC
-,TRBV12-3/TRBV12-4,TRBJ2-1,-,CASVSRSSYNEQFF,TGTGCCAGCGTCTCCAGGAGCTCCTACAATGAGCAGTTCTTC
TRBD2,TRBV7-3,TRBJ2-3,-,CASSRLEREVVDTQYF,TGTGCCAGCAGCAGACTAGAGCGGGAGGTCGTAGATACGCAGTATTTT
-,TRBV6-6,TRBJ2-6,many,CATTGANVLTF,TGTGCCACCACTGGGGCCAACGTCCTGACTTTC
TRBD1,TRBV29-1,TRBJ2-7,-,CSVEGSQGATYEQYF,TGCAGCGTTGAAGGATCACAGGGGGCGACTTACGAGCAGTACTTC
TRBD2,TRBV7-8,TRBJ2-7,-,CASSLLGVAGGPYEQYF,TGTGCCAGCAGCTTGTTAGGGGTAGCGGGGGGGCCCTACGAGCAGTACTTC
-,TRBV6-2/TRBV6-3,TRBJ1-3,once,CASSYLTTGVDGNTIYF,TGTGCCAGCAGTTACCTAACGACAGGCGTGGACGGAAACACCATATATTTT
-,TRBV28,TRBJ2-5,few,CASSPWAGQETQYF,TGTGCCAGCAGTCCCTGGGCAGGCCAAGAGACCCAGTACTTC
TRBD2,TRBV7-8,TRBJ2-7,many,CASSLAPGLAGDTYEQYF,TGTGCCAGCAGCTTAGCGCCGGGACTAGCGGGAGACACCTACGAGCAGTACTTC
-,TRBV7-9,TRBJ1-1,many,CASGTGPNTEAFF,TGTGCCAGCGGTACAGGGCCGAACACTGAAGCTTTCTTT
TRBD1,TRBV7-8,TRBJ1-6,many,CASSLGTGVKSPLHF,TGTGCCAGCAGCCTCGGGACAGGGGTTAAATCACCCCTCCACTTT
TRBD1,TRBV5-5,TRBJ1-1,-,CASSLVGTANTEAFF,TGTGCCAGCAGCTTAGTCGGGACAGCAAACACTGAAGCTTTCTTT
-,TRBV28,TRBJ2-1,-,CASARQVYNEQFF,TGTGCCAGCGCCCGTCAGGTCTACAATGAGCAGTTCTTC
-,TRBV7-2,TRBJ2-2,many,CASTWGLNTGELFF,TGTGCCAGCACATGGGGGCTTAACACCGGGGAGCTGTTTTTT
TRBD1,TRBV12-3/TRBV12-4,TRBJ2-5,few,CASSFATGTGDRETQYF,TGTGCCAGCAGTTTTGCGACCGGGACAGGGGATAGGGAGACCCAGTACTTC
TRBD1,TRBV7-9,TRBJ1-5,-,CASSPGDRGWNQPQHF,TGTGCCAGCAGCCCGGGGGACAGGGGATGGAATCAGCCCCAGCATTTT
TRBD1,TRBV28,TRBJ1-3,-,CASMRLVGTAGNTIYF,TGTGCCAGCATGAGATTAGTAGGGACAGCCGGAAACACCATATATTTT
-,TRBV18,TRBJ2-7,-,CASSLEVQGYEQYF,TGTGCCAGCTCACTGGAGGTACAGGGTTACGAGCAGTACTTC
-,TRBV27,TRBJ1-2,few,CASSFAVNYGYTF,TGTGCCAGCAGTTTCGCAGTTAACTATGGCTACACCTTC
TRBD1,TRBV28,TRBJ2-7,-,CASSLSGQGIEQYF,TGTGCCAGCAGTCTTTCGGGACAGGGCATCGAGCAGTACTTC
-,TRBV5-4,TRBJ1-1,-,CASSLGGTSRVTEAFF,TGTGCCAGCAGCTTGGGGGGCACCTCCCGAGTCACTGAAGCTTTCTTT
TRBD1,TRBV7-9,TRBJ2-1,few,CASSLGTGTLYNEQFF,TGTGCCAGCAGCTTAGGGACAGGAACCCTCTACAATGAGCAGTTCTTC
TRBD1,TRBV5-1,TRBJ1-1,few,CASSRTGFGEAFF,TGCGCCAGCAGCCGGACAGGCTTCGGTGAAGCTTTCTTT
-,TRBV28,TRBJ1-2,-,CASTSHEYGYTF,TGTGCCAGCACCTCCCATGAATATGGCTACACCTTC
TRBD1,TRBV7-2,TRBJ2-5,many,CASSIRQGGVETQYF,TGTGCCAGCAGCATTCGACAGGGGGGGGTGGAGACCCAGTACTTC
TRBD2,TRBV15,TRBJ2-3,few,CATTNSGGTDTQYF,TGTGCCACCACCAATAGCGGGGGAACAGATACGCAGTATTTT